This T cell receptor beta chain was sequenced in a study of T cells in Graves' hyperthyroidism and ophthalmopathy (dated by TCRdb to between 2018 and 2021). With regard to the full study: Peripheral blood samples were taken at initial diagnosis, before any treatment was given. The paper describes TCR Vbeta CDR3 sequencing of 130 to 150 peripheral blood samples, made up of some 42 ophthalmopathy patients, around 73 hyperthyroidism patients and 17 progressor patients. For training and testing, the roughly 93 patients in the discovery cohort were randomly divided in a 7:3 ratio. Thyroid tissue and blood T-cell repertoires from six or seven Graves' hyperthyroidism patients were also compared in the study. Whether ophthalmopathy could be predicted prospectively was tested in an independent validation cohort made up of about 20 hyperthyroidism patients plus 17 patients who later progressed to ophthalmopathy. After sampling, hyperthyroidism patients received methimazole starting at 30 mg daily, and ophthalmopathy patients received high-dose intravenous methylprednisolone. A discovery cohort of around 100 patients, about 40 with Graves' ophthalmopathy and fewer than 65 with stable Graves' hyperthyroidism, was used to find distinguishing TCR V-J signatures. On the study overall, not on this receptor specifically: Ophthalmopathy was separated from stable hyperthyroidism by a 13 V-J signature model, with around 90% sensitivity and approximately 81% specificity obtained in cross-validation and 80%/75% obtained in testing. Most expanded thyroid clonotypes (frequency above 0.001) were also found in blood, which suggests that blood repertoires may mirror thyroid immune responses. In validation, progression to ophthalmopathy was predicted by the model with about 70% sensitivity and roughly 76% specificity, a median of roughly 6 months before onset. No statistical method was used to fix the sample size in advance, and group allocation was not hidden from the investigators.

V loses 4 bases of germline sequence and J loses 10 bases, and the interval between the two ends is 10 bases. The CDR3 spans 12 residues, from the cysteine through the phenylalanine. The read is trimmed to its CDR3 DNA, 36 bases read in frame from base 1. For CDR1 and CDR2, the germline V gene lists MGHRA and YSYEKL. This clonotype was found many times. The antigen this receptor binds is unknown. No base quality values were provided; no much bigger clone lies one nucleotide off. Hyperthyroidism patients were aged 18 to 65 years and newly diagnosed, with disease duration of less than 2 months. Patients with uncontrolled infections, other autoimmune diseases, pregnancy or lactation were excluded. Diagnoses were established on the basis of clinical symptoms, serum thyroxine and TRAb, thyroid ultrasound, and orbital computed tomography. For progressor patients, blood was drawn at the first diagnosis of hyperthyroidism, before any ophthalmopathy symptoms had appeared. Ficoll-Paque density gradient centrifugation was used to isolate PBMCs from around 10 ml of fresh peripheral blood. Progressor patients were first diagnosed with Graves' hyperthyroidism and then developed ophthalmopathy during follow-up. Total RNA was extracted using Trizol reagent, and RNA quality was assessed on an Agilent 2100 Bioanalyzer.

The TCR beta CDR3 regions were amplified from the RNA transcripts. The first round of RT-PCR for the TCR CDR3 was performed with the HTBI primer set and the Qiagen OneStep RT-PCR kit. Libraries were constructed in a second round of multiplex PCR, after which size selection and purification were carried out. Paired-end sequencing of the libraries was performed with 100 bp reads on an Illumina HiSeq2000. Regarding the original processing steps: SOAPnuke was used to process the raw data, removing reads that contained adapters or uncalled bases, had a mean Phred below 15, or lacked an exact match to the constant primer or identifier. High-quality paired reads were merged using COPE v1.2.5, and each unique nucleotide sequence was defined as a clonotype. Clonotypes were aligned to IMGT TRBV, TRBD and TRBJ reference segments using MiTCR v1.1. The analysis included only V-J combinations with a frequency above 0.0001, which together covered roughly 99% of the repertoires. The TCS score was defined as F50 (clonal expansion) divided by E x V (chaos), with BLOSUM62-based TCRdist calculated between CDR3 peptides within each V-J. Welch's t-statistics and random forest reduced approximately 520 V-J features to 13, which were used in a naive Bayes classifier (R e1071). TCRdb passed the public sequencing reads through fastp at Q25 and MiXCR, retaining productive beta sequences. Records with the same CDR3 protein are collapsed into one entry carrying the most frequent genes and DNA. Here the V and J calls rest on TCRdb's processing, not on the authors' analysis. The table for this sample lists some 600,000 distinct CDR3 sequences; over 11% of them were counted only once. The top ten constitute 5.8% of the sample.

The receptor comes from a woman in her twenties or thirties with Graves' hyperthyroidism that later progressed to Graves' ophthalmopathy. Sequenced input: blood. Rearrangement joined TRBV4-1 to TRBJ1-4; a confident D gene designation cannot be given. The nucleotides read TGCGCCAGCAGCCCTCCCAGCGGAAAACTGTTTTTT. Its protein is CASSPPSGKLFF.